Given below is one T cell receptor beta chain in context. Antigen specificity is unknown. Time point noted: sample taken at primary tumor resection. Unsorted whole RNA samples from tumor, nontumor lung or frozen PBMC were sequenced. The donor group consisted of over 60 patients who had untreated, early-stage non-small cell lung cancer. The data were taken from a study of spatial heterogeneity in lung cancer. The wider study: TCR and UMI combinations that were unique each appeared, on average, more than ten times in raw reads. General study findings and limits: Ubiquitous expanded tumor TCRs were seen in blood more at resection than at follow-up.

TCRdb reanalysed the 5' RACE reads using MiXCR and keeps one entry per CDR3 protein. The profile shows some 87,000 distinct CDR3 sequences, approximately 8.5% of them singletons. The V gene's germline CDR1 is SGHRS and CDR2 YFSETQ. The junction had 5 bases not matched to a gene; V was cut back by 4 bases and J by 5 bases. The CDR3 is 14 residues long. The sample consisted of PBMCs, taken at surgery. J is TRBJ2-5 and V is TRBV5-1; 10 bases agree with TRBD1. The origin of this receptor is a male donor with early-stage non-small cell lung cancer. DNA of the CDR3: TGCGCCAGCAGCCCGACAGGGGGCCGGGAGACCCAGTACTTC. It yields the protein CASSPTGGRETQYF.